A single T cell receptor (beta chain) is shown here with its context. Its matching antigen is unknown. The data derive from a study of T cell repertoires in cytomegalovirus infection. Study-level background: The study used recently identified HLA-C-restricted and well-studied HLA-B-restricted CMV epitopes. An indication of both CMV infection and matching HLA type came from public TCR beta signatures.

Points from the study as a whole: Cumulative frequency of public TCR beta families picked out carriers of CMV plus the relevant HLA.

TCRdb re-analysed the reads in MiXCR, keeping a single row per CDR3 protein. The table records about 770,000 distinct CDR3 sequences, about 27% of them present only once. Source: cultured CD8+ T cells from PBMCs, taken from culture after CMV antigen stimulation. The sequence derives from a human donor in good health (CMV status not recorded). Some clones in this sample may be carry-over from other donors' samples.

The CDR3 loop reads CASSIAQGTEAFF. The CDR3 DNA follows: TGTGCCAGTAGTATAGCCCAGGGAACTGAAGCTTTCTTT. The rearrangement links TRBV19 to TRBJ1-1, with D possibly being TRBD1 (5 bases). The CDR3 is 13 amino acids. Germline lookup yields CDR1 LNHDA and CDR2 SQIVND (reference sequence). V was trimmed by 1 base and J by 5 bases, leaving 8 bases between them.